This T cell receptor (beta chain) is from a study of OX40 agonist ivuxolimab in advanced cancers. Study-wide results and caveats: At doses 0.1 to 3.0 mg/kg, CD4+ and CD8+ clones expanded.

Clones were sequenced by immunoSEQ multiplex PCR, and TCRdb holds only the in-frame ones, with some missing. Among some 35,000 clones listed, just under 85% were seen once. For this clone: Its target is not known.

This specimen consisted of CD4+ or CD8+ T cells sorted from blood, obtained in a trial of the OX40 agonist ivuxolimab. The receptor was derived from an adult with an advanced solid tumor such as melanoma, head and neck, liver or kidney cancer.

The CDR3, as DNA: TGTGCCAGCAGCTTAGTATTTGGCGGAGATGGGAATTCACCCCTCCACTTT. It translates to CASSLVFGGDGNSPLHF. This chain joins TRBV11-2 and TRBJ1-6; D remains unclear. CDR3 length: 17 amino acids. The germline V gene encodes CDR1 SGHAT and CDR2 FQNNGV. The ends were cut back, 1 base at V and 7 bases at J, with 17 bases in the middle.